A single sample is the source of the 23 T cell receptor beta chains below, sequenced in a study of CD8+CD57+ T cells in acquired aplastic anemia. The use of genomic DNA as template underpinned the TCR beta VDJ and CDR3 profiling. TCRdb called the reads again in MiXCR, with one record for every CDR3 protein. The sample consists of roughly 240,000 distinct CDR3 sequences, around 46% of them appearing once. The sequenced patients had an expansion of CD8+CD57+ cells seen by flow cytometry. Sequencing was done on a sample of sorted CD4+, CD8+, or CD8+CD57+ T cells (not recorded which) from PBMCs. The receptors here all came from a human donor with aplastic anemia.

As to this clonotype: It may be a read error: a sequence one base away is much more abundant. The V and J genes are TRBV20-1 and TRBJ1-3; weak D call: TRBD1 (5 bases). This CDR3 is 16 amino acids long. Germline V gives CDR1 DFQATT, CDR2 SNEGSKA (reference sequence). This CDR3 reads CSARDYKGPAGNTLYF. The CDR3 DNA reads as TGCAGTGCTAGAGATTATAAGGGACCGGCTGGAAACACCTTATATTTT.

Of note for this clonotype: A much larger clone sits a single nucleotide away, making a read error possible. The chain is built from TRBV7-8 and TRBJ2-3; a weak D match, TRBD1 (6 bases). The CDR3 totals 15 residues. Per germline, CDR1 SGHVS and CDR2 FQNEAQ. Deletions cut 5 bases from V and 2 bases from J, with 14 bases between. This CDR3 reads CASSPSQGLTDTQYF. The CDR3 DNA is TGTGCCAGCAGCCCTTCCCAGGGGCTCACAGATACGCAGTATTTT.

The chain carries TRBV7-9 and TRBJ2-7; a possible D gene is TRBD1 (6 bases). Deletions cut 11 bases from V and 1 base from J, with 12 bases between. Germline V gene data show CDR1 as SEHNR and CDR2 as FQNEAQ (reference sequence). This CDR3 region has 12 residues. The CDR3 sequence: CAAGALSYEQYF. The CDR3 nucleotides read TGTGCCGCAGGGGCCCTATCCTACGAGCAGTACTTC.

The rearrangement links TRBV25-1 to TRBJ1-5; possible D gene TRBD1, 5 bases. Per the germline V gene, CDR1 is MGHDK and CDR2 is SYGVNS. This CDR3 has 14 residues. Trimming took off 2 bases at V and 14 bases at J, with 19 bases between the two ends. CDR3 loop: CASSEPGGQGDEHF. As DNA, the CDR3 is TGTGCCAGCAGTGAACCCGGAGGTCAGGGCGACGAGCATTTT.

This clonotype was seen ten or more times. The chain has TRBV6-5 and TRBJ2-1; D unclear. Trimming cost V 6 bases and J 0 bases, with 6 bases left between them. This CDR3 spans 13 amino acids. Germline values: CDR1 MNHEY, CDR2 SVGAGI. In nucleotides, the CDR3 is TGTGCCAGCAGACCAAGCTCCTACAATGAGCAGTTCTTC. This encodes CASRPSSYNEQFF.

This clonotype was seen once. The chain recombines TRBV5-1 with TRBJ1-5; D remains ambiguous. CDR3 length: 13 residues. V lost 1 base and J lost 5, with 7 bases in between. CDR1 is SGHRS, CDR2 YFSETQ, per germline. In DNA, the CDR3 is TGCGCCAGCAGCTTGTCGCCCTATCAGCCCCAGCATTTT. Translated, it gives CASSLSPYQPQHF.

Of note for this clonotype: One end of the junction does not line up with germline, which may come from a read error. The chain employs TRBV9 and TRBJ2-7; TRBD2 matches at 10 bases. This CDR3 has 15 amino acids. In germline, CDR1 is SGDLS, CDR2 YYNGEE. Written as DNA, the CDR3 is TGCGCCAGCAGCTTTAATAGCGGGGGGTCCTACGAGCAGTACTTC. Amino acids: CASSFNSGGSYEQYF. Filled out from reference TRBV9 and TRBJ2-7, the complete variable domain reads DSGVTQTPKHLITATGQRVTLRCSPRSGDLSVYWYQQSLDQGLQFLIQYYNGEERAKGNILERFSAQQFPDLHSELNLSSLELGDSALYFCASSFNSGGSYEQYFGPGTRLTVT.

Many counts were recorded for this clonotype. The chain employs TRBV7-9 and TRBJ1-1; D possibly corresponds to TRBD1 (5 bases). The CDR3 totals 14 residues. Looked up from germline, CDR1 is SEHNR and CDR2 is FQNEAQ (reference sequence). Deletions cut 0 bases from V and 4 bases from J, with 9 bases between. CDR3 coding DNA: TGTGCCAGCAGCTTAGCCCTGGGGGGCACTGAAGCTTTCTTT. Translated: CASSLALGGTEAFF.

This clonotype was found a few times. This chain connects TRBV5-1 to TRBJ2-1; 7 bases agree with TRBD1. Germline V gene sequence: CDR1 SGHRS, CDR2 YFSETQ. The CDR3 runs to 18 residues. V was pared by 4 bases and J by 0 bases, with 13 bases of the junction left unmatched. CDR3 protein: CASSNPGQRIPSYNEQFF. Written as DNA, the CDR3 is TGCGCCAGCAGCAACCCGGGACAGAGAATACCCTCCTACAATGAGCAGTTCTTC. The full variable domain, in which reference TRBV5-1 and TRBJ2-1 provide the parts outside the CDR3, is KAGVTQTPRYLIKTRGQQVTLSCSPISGHRSVSWYQQTPGQGLQFLFEYFSETQRNKGNFPGRFSGRQFSNSRSEMNVSTLELGDSALYLCASSNPGQRIPSYNEQFFGPGTRLTVL.

This clonotype was detected a few times. This rearrangement joins TRBV28 to TRBJ2-1, with 7 nucleotides matching TRBD1. V was clipped by 9 bases and J by 8 bases; unmatched bases: 13. The CDR3 covers 14 residues. Germline V gene data show CDR1 as MDHEN and CDR2 as SYDVKM. The CDR3: CASTRGSSRDEQFF. As DNA, the CDR3 is TGTGCCAGTACCAGGGGGTCTTCGCGCGATGAGCAGTTCTTC.

This clonotype was detected ten times or more. CDR3 sequence: CASSAGPGGTDTQYF. CDR3 in DNA: TGTGCCAGCAGCGCGGGCCCGGGGGGTACAGATACGCAGTATTTT. The genes are TRBV7-9 and TRBJ2-3; 7 bases match TRBD2. Germline loops: CDR1 SEHNR, CDR2 FQNEAQ (reference sequence). Unmatched junction bases numbered 8, after V lost 5 bases and J lost 3 bases. The CDR3 has 15 residues.

This clonotype has a count of ten or more. The chain has TRBV24-1 and TRBJ2-7, with a possible D match to TRBD2 (6 bases). The CDR3 has 16 residues. The V gene's germline CDR1 is KGHDR and CDR2 SFDVKD. V was clipped by 1 base and J by 6 bases, with 18 bases between them. For the CDR3, the DNA is TGTGCCACCAGTGATTTTTCTAGCGCGACTCCGGGCGAGCAGTACTTC. It translates to CATSDFSSATPGEQYF.

A few counts support this clonotype. The chain has TRBV28 and TRBJ2-5; TRBD1 might be the D (6 bases). The CDR3 runs to 16 residues. V lost 4 bases and J lost 1, with 16 bases in between. Germline-derived CDR1 and CDR2 are MDHEN and SYDVKM. In DNA, the CDR3 is TGTGCCAGCAGTTCCTTACCTCGGGACACCCAAGAGACCCAGTACTTC. It codes for CASSSLPRDTQETQYF.

This clonotype was counted a few times. V and J are TRBV5-8 and TRBJ1-1; possibly TRBD1 for D (5 bases). Per germline, CDR1 SGHTS and CDR2 YDEGEE. The CDR3 has 13 residues. V was pared by 4 bases and J by 4 bases, with 11 bases between. This CDR3 is CASSGRRGTEAFF. CDR3 coding DNA: TGTGCCAGCAGCGGGCGGAGGGGCACTGAAGCTTTCTTT.

The gene calls are TRBV28 and TRBJ2-7, with TRBD2 matching over 7 bases. V lost 4 bases, J lost 3 bases, and 9 bases stayed unmatched. Looked up from germline, CDR1 is MDHEN and CDR2 is SYDVKM. The CDR3 totals 15 residues. The CDR3 loop reads CASSYGEGRNYEQYF. CDR3 in DNA: TGTGCCAGCAGTTACGGGGAGGGGCGAAACTACGAGCAGTACTTC.

V is TRBV9 and J is TRBJ2-5; 7 bases are shared with TRBD2. The germline CDR1 and CDR2 sequences are SGDLS and YYNGEE. The CDR3 sequence is 15 residues long. V lost 2 bases, J lost 1 base, and 5 bases stayed unmatched. CDR3 in amino acids: CASSVISGPQETQYF. CDR3 bases: TGTGCCAGCAGCGTGATTAGCGGGCCCCAAGAGACCCAGTACTTC. The whole variable domain, remainder taken from reference TRBV9 and TRBJ2-5, is DSGVTQTPKHLITATGQRVTLRCSPRSGDLSVYWYQQSLDQGLQFLIQYYNGEERAKGNILERFSAQQFPDLHSELNLSSLELGDSALYFCASSVISGPQETQYFGPGTRLLVL.

The chain employs TRBV7-3 and TRBJ2-5; TRBD1 or TRBD2 may be the D gene (6 bases each). CDR3 length: 15 residues. V lost 3 bases and J lost 5, with 16 bases in between. Per the germline V gene, CDR1 is SGHTA and CDR2 is FQGTGA. The CDR3 DNA is TGTGCCAGCAGCTTGCAGGGCAGGGGAGGCGAGACCCAGTACTTC. It yields the protein CASSLQGRGGETQYF.

The sample holds many counts of this clonotype. The CDR3 spells CSVGLTEQNTEAFF. The CDR3 DNA follows: TGCAGCGTTGGCTTGACAGAACAGAACACTGAAGCTTTCTTT. V gene TRBV29-1 combines with J gene TRBJ1-1; the D gene is possibly TRBD1 (5 bases). The germline V gene encodes CDR1 SQVTM and CDR2 ANQGSEA. The CDR3 totals 14 residues. V was cut by 4 bases and J by 1 base, with 13 bases left in between.

In the case of this clonotype: Given a much more abundant clone one base away, this may be a read error. This chain links TRBV20-1 with TRBJ2-7; 10 positions agree with TRBD2. The CDR3 covers 18 residues. V was clipped by 0 bases and J by 0 bases; unmatched bases: 11. Germline CDR1 is DFQATT and CDR2 is SNEGSKA (reference sequence). The CDR3 region has the DNA TGCAGTGCTAGAGATCTGGGCCTAGCGGGGGCCTGCTCCTACGAGCAGTACTTC. This translates into CSARDLGLAGACSYEQYF.

The chain combines TRBV6-6 with TRBJ2-2; D gene uncertain. The CDR3 is 12 residues long. V lost 5 bases, J lost 6 bases, and 7 bases lay in between. Germline V lookup: CDR1 MNHNY, CDR2 SVGAGI (reference sequence). In nucleotides, the CDR3 is TGTGCCAGCAGTGAGTGGGCCGGGGAGCTGTTTTTT. Its translation: CASSEWAGELFF.

The chain has TRBV19 and TRBJ1-2; no clear D. CDR3 length: 13 residues. CDR1 is LNHDA and CDR2 is SQIVND in the germline V gene (reference sequence). Trimming stripped 5 bases from V and 5 bases from J, with 12 bases between. The CDR3 region has the DNA TGTGCCAGTAGTCTTTTGGGATTATATGGCTACACCTTC. Its translation is CASSLLGLYGYTF.

The chain combines TRBV20-1 with TRBJ2-6, with D perhaps TRBD2 (5 bases). This CDR3 comprises 17 residues. Trimming left V 4 bases short and J 2 bases short, with 18 bases between. Germline V gene lookup returns CDR1 DFQATT and CDR2 SNEGSKA (reference sequence). This CDR3 is CSANLGPLRAGANVLTF. CDR3 DNA sequence: TGCAGTGCTAACCTCGGCCCCTTGAGGGCTGGGGCCAACGTCCTGACTTTC.

This clonotype was found many times. The genes are TRBV9 and TRBJ2-6; a weak D match, TRBD1 (5 bases). Trimming removed 3 bases at V and 1 base at J, with 5 bases between. Germline lookup yields CDR1 SGDLS and CDR2 YYNGEE. The CDR3 covers 14 residues. This CDR3 is CASSEGSGANVLTF. CDR3 coding DNA: TGTGCCAGCAGCGAGGGGTCTGGGGCCAACGTCCTGACTTTC.